This passage covers 13 T cell receptor beta chains from one sample sequenced in a study of shared clonotypes between healthy human individuals. Naivety among CD8 cells was defined by CD45RO negativity and positive CCR7 selection, thereby excluding terminally differentiated effector memory CD45RA+ cells. Some clones are missing from TCRdb's copy, which holds only in-frame ones; the method was immunoSEQ multiplex PCR. The sample contains millions of clones, more than 85% of which appear only once. The specimen sequenced was naive CD8+ T cells from PBMCs. The receptors were sampled from a man aged 18 to 29 in good health. Some clones in this sample may be carry-over from other donors' samples.

The chain has TRBV9 and TRBJ2-7, with 7 bases matching TRBD1. The CDR3 contains 16 residues. Per the germline V gene, CDR1 is SGDLS and CDR2 is YYNGEE. The ends lost 3 bases at V and 3 bases at J; junction bases unmatched: 12. This CDR3 is CASSAQATGRIYEQYF. CDR3 sequence (DNA): TGTGCCAGCAGCGCACAGGCGACAGGGCGAATCTACGAGCAGTACTTC.

This chain joins TRBV2 and TRBJ2-3, with 11 nucleotides matching TRBD1. Germline lookup yields CDR1 SNHLY and CDR2 FYNNEI. The junction had 4 bases not matched to a gene; V was cut back by 7 bases and J by 4 bases. CDR3 length: 14 residues. The CDR3 DNA reads TGTGCCAGCATGGACAGGGGGCGATCAGATACGCAGTATTTT. The encoded protein is CASMDRGRSDTQYF.

V gene TRBV7-3 combines with J gene TRBJ2-1, with D tentatively TRBD2 (6 bases). The V end was cut by 3 bases, the J end by 4 bases, with 13 bases between. CDR1 and CDR2 (germline): SGHTA, FQGTGA. CDR3 length: 15 residues. The CDR3 region is CASSLLIAGYNEQFF. CDR3 DNA: TGTGCCAGCAGCTTGTTGATTGCGGGGTACAATGAGCAGTTCTTC.

On this clone: Mismatch with germline at one junction end may stem from a read error. At the DNA level, this CDR3 is encoded by other sequences in the same sample as well. The genes are TRBV4-2 and TRBJ2-7, with 8 nucleotides matching TRBD1. The CDR3 extends over 13 amino acids. Germline assignment: CDR1 LGHNA and CDR2 YNFKEQ. The CDR3: CASSHGQGYEQYF. CDR3 in DNA: TGTGCCAGTAGCCACGGACAGGGCTACGAGCAGTACTTC.

The sample holds one count of this clone. This chain connects TRBV9 to TRBJ1-4; TRBD1 matches at 8 bases. The CDR3 totals 14 residues. Germline CDR1 SGDLS, CDR2 YYNGEE. V lost 3 bases to trimming and J lost 7 bases; unmatched junction nucleotides: 5. The CDR3: CASSGGTGGEKLFF. The CDR3 nucleotides are TGTGCCAGCAGCGGGGGGACAGGCGGTGAAAAACTGTTTTTT.

The chain uses TRBV10-3 and TRBJ2-5; D gene ambiguous. V was cut by 2 bases and J by 7 bases, with 14 bases left in between. The CDR3 is 14 amino acids. Germline V gene sequence: CDR1 ENHRY, CDR2 SYGVKD. The CDR3 sequence: CAISEGQFRGTQYF. The CDR3 DNA sequence: TGTGCCATCAGTGAGGGGCAGTTTAGAGGGACCCAGTACTTC.

This clone was seen more than once but under ten times. V and J are TRBV11-3 and TRBJ1-1; TRBD1 might be the D (6 bases). In germline, CDR1 is SGHNT, CDR2 YENEEA. Trimming cost V 5 bases and J 8 bases, with 18 bases left between them. The CDR3 has 14 residues. The CDR3 spells CASSARGNEEEAFF. In DNA form, the CDR3 reads TGTGCCAGCAGCGCCAGGGGAAATGAGGAGGAAGCTTTCTTT.

The chain carries TRBV19 and TRBJ1-5; no reliable D call. The V end was cut by 6 bases, the J end by 5 bases, with 11 bases between. Looked up from germline, CDR1 is LNHDA and CDR2 is SQIVND (reference sequence). The CDR3 runs 13 residues. CDR3 bases: TGTGCCAGTAGGGAAATGCGCGATCAGCCCCAGCATTTT. Protein product: CASREMRDQPQHF.

The rearrangement links TRBV11-2 to TRBJ1-1, with a possible D match to TRBD1 (5 bases). Germline assignment: CDR1 SGHAT and CDR2 FQNNGV. The CDR3 extends over 17 amino acids. V was shortened by 1 base and J by 5 bases, with 20 bases between the two germline ends. Written as DNA, the CDR3 is TGTGCCAGCAGCTTAGCCCGGGGCCAGGCCCTCAGGACTGAAGCTTTCTTT. Amino acids: CASSLARGQALRTEAFF.

Worth noting for this clone: Additional DNA sequences in this sample encode the identical CDR3. The chain combines TRBV27 with TRBJ2-7; 7 positions agree with TRBD2. This CDR3 is 13 amino acids long. V lost 4 bases and J lost 3; bases outside the gene matches: 3. Germline assignment: CDR1 MNHEY and CDR2 SMNVEV (reference sequence). CDR3 protein: CASSWGLNYEQYF. CDR3 sequence (DNA): TGTGCCAGCAGTTGGGGACTAAACTACGAGCAGTACTTC.

The V call is TRBV5-4, the J call TRBJ2-7; D is undetermined. Germline loops: CDR1 SGHNT, CDR2 YYREEE (reference sequence). The CDR3 sequence is 12 residues long. Deletions cut 1 base from V and 1 base from J, with 3 bases between. CDR3 sequence: CASSLWSYEQYF. CDR3 bases: TGTGCCAGCAGCTTGTGGTCCTACGAGCAGTACTTC.

This clone was seen more than once but under ten times. CDR3 DNA sequence: TGCGCCAGCAGCCACACAGGAGGCTACACCTTC. Translating it yields CASSHTGGYTF. V and J are TRBV4-1 and TRBJ1-2, with D possibly matching TRBD1 (5 bases). The CDR3 contains 11 residues. Germline-derived CDR1 and CDR2 are MGHRA and YSYEKL. Trimming stripped 3 bases from V and 8 bases from J, with 7 bases between.

The sample holds one count of this clone. The V call is TRBV7-9, the J call TRBJ2-7; D is unclear. The V gene lost 5 bases and the J gene lost 0 bases, with 14 bases spanning the gap. Looked up from germline, CDR1 is SEHNR and CDR2 is FQNEAQ (reference sequence). The CDR3 totals 15 residues. The CDR3 DNA follows: TGTGCCAGCAGCCAGGTTAGCCTAGACTCCTACGAGCAGTACTTC. Translated: CASSQVSLDSYEQYF.